The entry below gives a single T cell receptor beta chain sequence along with its context. Unmatched junction bases numbered 5, after V lost 6 bases and J lost 7 bases. This CDR3 has 14 residues. Germline V gene data show CDR1 as MNHEY and CDR2 as SVGAGI. This sample stems from a study of blood T cell repertoires in COVID-19. About the research overall: Samples taken during acute and convalescent COVID-19 were collected in the United States, Italy and Spain. Nucleic acid was either cDNA or gDNA, and it came from T cells, B-cell-depleted T cells, or PBMCs.

Original handling: Reference gene primer amplification in the assay estimated nucleated cell counts. Using immunoSEQ multiplex PCR, the repertoire was profiled, and TCRdb retains in-frame clones only, with some absent. V and J calls and clone size are given by that table; D and trimming were obtained from the DNA. Of over 65,000 clones in the sample, about 80% were seen once. The specimen was peripheral blood. V usage is TRBV6-5 and J usage is TRBJ1-6, with 8 positions matching TRBD1. The clonotype originates from a woman aged 40 to 50 with active or convalescent COVID-19. The CDR3 nucleotides read TGTGCCAGCAGCGACAGGGGACCAAATTCACCCCTCCACTTT. It is translated as CASSDRGPNSPLHF.